The 26 T cell receptor beta chains below come from one sample, sequenced in a study of T-cell memory formation after mild COVID-19. MiXCR, applied by TCRdb to the 5' RACE reads, yields one record per CDR3 protein. The sample holds about 470,000 distinct CDR3 sequences, roughly 23% seen once. Sequencing input: PBMCs or a T cell subset sorted from them (not recorded which). The receptors were sampled from an adult woman who had mild COVID-19 (a few samples of this study predate the infection). Cell type and time point are not known.

The rearrangement joins TRBV18 to TRBJ2-3; 11 bases line up with TRBD2. The V segment lost 4 bases and the J segment 3 bases; nucleotides outside the gene matches: 3. CDR3 length: 15 residues. Germline assignment: CDR1 KGHSH and CDR2 LQKENI. The CDR3 DNA follows: TGTGCCAGCTCACAGACTAGCGGGGATACAGATACGCAGTATTTT. Translation: CASSQTSGDTDTQYF.

The gene calls are TRBV7-9 and TRBJ2-2; possibly TRBD1 for D (5 bases). V lost 3 bases, J lost 7 bases, and 15 bases lay in between. The germline V gene has CDR1 SEHNR and CDR2 FQNEAQ (reference sequence). The CDR3 covers 15 residues. The CDR3 reads CASSFLDTAVGELFF. CDR3 bases: TGTGCCAGCAGCTTTCTGGACACAGCTGTCGGGGAGCTGTTTTTT.

This clonotype has only a few counts. The genes are TRBV12-3 or TRBV12-4 and TRBJ1-1, with D unclear. V lost 3 bases and J 1 base, leaving 12 bases between the germline ends. The CDR3 has 15 amino acids. CDR3 in DNA: TGTGCCAGCAGTTTTGGAAGGAAGGGGAACACTGAAGCTTTCTTT. This translates into CASSFGRKGNTEAFF.

This clonotype turned up a few times. This chain connects TRBV4-2 to TRBJ2-3; 10 bases are a match to TRBD2. The CDR3 is 15 amino acids. V shed 0 bases and J 7 bases; nucleotides not matched to a gene: 4. Germline assignment: CDR1 LGHNA and CDR2 YNFKEQ. CDR3 loop: CASSQEQREGHTQYF. The CDR3 DNA reads as TGTGCCAGCAGCCAAGAGCAGCGGGAGGGCCATACGCAGTATTTT.

The chain uses TRBV12-3 or TRBV12-4 and TRBJ2-5; 8 positions agree with TRBD1. With V trimmed by 7 bases and J by 5 bases, 9 bases remained unmatched. The length of the CDR3 is 14 residues. CDR3 sequence reads: CASTADREIETQYF. The CDR3 coding sequence is TGTGCCAGCACCGCGGACAGGGAGATTGAGACCCAGTACTTC.

This clonotype was detected only a few times. The chain employs TRBV24-1 and TRBJ2-3; TRBD2 is a possible D gene (6 bases). From germline, CDR1 is KGHDR and CDR2 SFDVKD. The V end was cut by 3 bases, the J end by 3 bases, with 12 bases between. The CDR3 runs 15 residues. This chain's CDR3 is CATSDPGDSTDTQYF. DNA for the CDR3: TGTGCCACCAGTGATCCCGGGGACTCGACAGATACGCAGTATTTT.

This clonotype was detected only a few times. This chain joins TRBV20-1 and TRBJ2-5; no clear D gene. The CDR3 is 12 residues long. From germline, CDR1 is DFQATT and CDR2 SNEGSKA (reference sequence). The V and J ends lost 1 base and 2 bases respectively, with 5 bases between them. This chain's CDR3 is CSARGEQETQYF. The CDR3 DNA follows: TGCAGTGCTAGAGGAGAGCAAGAGACCCAGTACTTC.

This clonotype was counted between two and nine times. The CDR3 bases are TGTGCCAGCAGTTCCTACGCAGATACGCAGTATTTT. Encoded protein: CASSSYADTQYF. The gene calls are TRBV6-5 and TRBJ2-3; D not resolved. CDR3 length: 12 residues. V shed 4 bases and J shed 4 bases, with 6 bases lying between them. Germline CDR1 and CDR2: MNHEY and SVGAGI.

The chain employs TRBV6-2 or TRBV6-3 and TRBJ2-1; D possibly corresponds to TRBD1 (5 bases). The CDR3 extends over 17 amino acids. Trimming shortened V by 2 bases and J by 9 bases, and 23 bases separated the two germline ends. Germline CDR1 and CDR2: MNHEY and SVGEGT. CDR3 protein: CASSYNPLHLRVPEQFF. The CDR3 region has the DNA TGTGCCAGCAGTTACAACCCACTCCACCTCAGGGTCCCTGAGCAGTTCTTC.

The CDR3 nucleotides read TGCAGCGTTGAAGGGGTACTAGCGGGAGGCCAACCGAATGAGCAGTTCTTC. It codes for CSVEGVLAGGQPNEQFF. The rearrangement joins TRBV29-1 to TRBJ2-1, with 12 bases fitting TRBD2. Germline V gene data show CDR1 as SQVTM and CDR2 as ANQGSEA. Trimming cost V 1 base and J 7 bases; bases outside gene matches: 11. This CDR3 region has 17 residues.

The V call is TRBV2, the J call TRBJ2-1, with 7 bases lining up with TRBD2. CDR1 and CDR2 from the germline V gene are SNHLY and FYNNEI. This CDR3 contains 13 residues. Trimming at V came to 11 bases and at J to 2 bases, leaving 6 bases not matched to a gene. The CDR3 sequence: CAVHGLAYNEQFF. The DNA of the CDR3 is TGTGCCGTACATGGACTAGCCTACAATGAGCAGTTCTTC.

This clonotype has a handful of counts. The chain carries TRBV25-1 and TRBJ2-7; TRBD1 aligns across 11 bases. The germline V gene has CDR1 MGHDK and CDR2 SYGVNS. V shed 5 bases, J shed 4 bases, and the junction held 31 bases outside the gene matches. CDR3 length: 23 amino acids. CDR3 sequence: CASSPRGVAPDRGRSSVSYEQYF. The CDR3 DNA follows: TGTGCCAGCAGTCCGAGAGGTGTTGCCCCGGACAGGGGGCGCAGCTCTGTTTCGTACGAGCAGTACTTC.

CDR3 sequence: CSARVTFGTGFRSGYTF. DNA for the CDR3: TGCAGTGCTAGAGTGACGTTTGGGACAGGATTCCGTTCCGGCTACACCTTC. The chain uses TRBV20-1 and TRBJ1-2; 8 bases are shared with TRBD1. Per germline, CDR1 DFQATT and CDR2 SNEGSKA (reference sequence). The J segment lost 8 bases and the V segment lost 1 base, leaving 18 bases of the junction unmatched. CDR3 length: 17 residues.

This chain links TRBV20-1 with TRBJ2-3; tentatively, D is TRBD2 (5 bases). Germline V CDR1 and CDR2: DFQATT, SNEGSKA (reference sequence). The CDR3 is made up of 14 amino acids. Trimming pared 2 bases from V and 0 bases from J, leaving 9 bases between. CDR3 residues: CSARKAVSTDTQYF. As DNA, the CDR3 is TGCAGTGCTAGAAAAGCGGTTAGCACAGATACGCAGTATTTT.

This clonotype was detected only a few times. DNA for the CDR3: TGTGCCAGCAGCGCACTCGGGGCGGGGACCTACAATGAGCAGTTCTTC. This codes for CASSALGAGTYNEQFF. The gene calls are TRBV7-2 and TRBJ2-1; a possible D gene is TRBD2 (6 bases). The CDR3 consists of 16 residues. Trimming stripped 5 bases from V and 2 bases from J, with 16 bases between. Germline values: CDR1 SGHTA, CDR2 FQGNSA.

This clonotype was counted a single time. The rearrangement links TRBV7-6 to TRBJ2-5; D remains ambiguous. Trimming shortened V by 2 bases and J by 5 bases, and 9 bases separated the two germline ends. In germline, CDR1 is SGHVS, CDR2 FNYEAQ. This CDR3 is 13 amino acids long. This CDR3 reads CASSLRDVETQYF. The CDR3 nucleotides are TGTGCCAGCAGCTTAAGGGATGTCGAGACCCAGTACTTC.

Written as DNA, the CDR3 is TGTGCCAGCAGTTTATCGAAGCTACGGGACAGAAAAAACATTCAGTACTTC. Encoded protein: CASSLSKLRDRKNIQYF. This chain links TRBV27 with TRBJ2-4; 7 bases are shared with TRBD1. Germline V CDR1 and CDR2: MNHEY, SMNVEV (reference sequence). V lost 0 bases and J lost 4; bases outside the gene matches: 9. This CDR3 is 17 amino acids long.

This clonotype was seen only a few times. The CDR3 loop reads CASVEAQETQYF. The CDR3 DNA follows: TGTGCCAGCGTGGAAGCCCAAGAGACCCAGTACTTC. The chain uses TRBV2 and TRBJ2-5, with D unclear. The germline gives CDR1 SNHLY, CDR2 FYNNEI. The CDR3 length is 12 residues. The V end was cut by 8 bases, the J end by 1 base, with 8 bases between.

The chain combines TRBV25-1 with TRBJ2-7; D unresolved. Germline CDR1 reads MGHDK; CDR2 reads SYGVNS. This CDR3 region has 13 residues. V gave up 2 bases and J gave up 6 bases, with 11 bases separating them. CDR3 sequence: CASSETDPSEQYF. The CDR3 DNA reads TGTGCCAGCAGTGAAACAGACCCCTCCGAGCAGTACTTC.

This clonotype was observed a handful of times. The chain uses TRBV12-3 or TRBV12-4 and TRBJ2-5, with D perhaps TRBD1 or TRBD2 (5 bases each). Trimming pared 5 bases from V and 1 base from J, leaving 17 bases between. This CDR3 has 16 residues. The CDR3 DNA is TGTGCCAGCAGTCCACCGGGACGCACGCCCCAAGAGACCCAGTACTTC. It yields the protein CASSPPGRTPQETQYF.

V usage is TRBV29-1 and J usage is TRBJ2-1; 7 bases agree with TRBD1. The CDR3 covers 15 residues. The V segment lost 6 bases and the J segment 6 bases; nucleotides outside the gene matches: 14. Germline V CDR1 and CDR2: SQVTM, ANQGSEA. CDR3 region: CSVETGTVSVNEQFF. CDR3 bases: TGCAGCGTCGAAACCGGGACAGTTTCAGTCAATGAGCAGTTCTTC.

The V and J genes are TRBV6-2 or TRBV6-3 and TRBJ2-1; 8 bases align to TRBD2. Unmatched junction bases numbered 11, after V lost 6 bases and J lost 7 bases. CDR3 length: 15 residues. Germline V CDR1 and CDR2: MNHEY, SVGEGT. The CDR3 spells CASSFTGGRRNEQFF. The CDR3 nucleotides are TGTGCCAGCAGCTTTACGGGGGGGCGCAGAAATGAGCAGTTCTTC.

The chain links TRBV28 to TRBJ2-2; no definite D call. Trimming took off 3 bases at V and 6 bases at J, with 14 bases between the two ends. The CDR3 sequence is 15 residues long. The germline gives CDR1 MDHEN, CDR2 SYDVKM. CDR3 nucleotides: TGTGCCAGCAGTTTTACACGGAAAGGGTCCGGGGAGCTGTTTTTT. It encodes CASSFTRKGSGELFF.

This clonotype was seen a few times. The chain combines TRBV6-5 with TRBJ1-1; D is unresolved. V was pared by 7 bases and J by 0 bases, with 12 bases between. Germline loops: CDR1 MNHEY, CDR2 SVGAGI. The CDR3 runs to 14 residues. DNA for the CDR3: TGTGCCAGCACCTGGGGAGACATGAACACTGAAGCTTTCTTT. It is translated as CASTWGDMNTEAFF.

In this sample, this clonotype turned up a few times. The CDR3 sequence: CATSEGTGNRGYTF. Here the CDR3 DNA reads TGTGCCACCAGTGAGGGGACAGGGAATAGAGGCTACACCTTC. The chain is built from TRBV24-1 and TRBJ1-2, with 9 bases that match TRBD1. Germline trimming cut 4 bases from V and 8 bases from J; bases unmatched to any gene: 7. The CDR3 length is 14 residues. Per germline, CDR1 KGHDR and CDR2 SFDVKD.

This clonotype turned up a few times. The chain couples TRBV12-3 or TRBV12-4 to TRBJ1-5; a possible D gene is TRBD1 (5 bases). Trimming removed 5 bases from V and 11 bases from J, with 16 bases in between. CDR3 size: 13 residues. The CDR3 sequence: CASSPWDRWSQHF. The CDR3 coding sequence is TGTGCCAGCAGTCCGTGGGACCGATGGTCCCAGCATTTT.